This TCR beta chain originates from a study of T-cell reconstitution after alpha-beta-depleted transplantation in children. Construction of the TCRbeta library involved unique molecular identifiers. Using its own MiXCR run on the PCR reads, TCRdb lists one record per CDR3 protein. Of about 47,000 distinct CDR3 sequences in the sample, approximately 52% were seen once. On this clonotype: An end of the junction does not agree with germline; a read error may underlie this.

CDR3 size: 16 residues. Germline V lookup: CDR1 SGHTA, CDR2 FQGNSA. This chain uses TRBV7-2 with TRBJ2-2, with D maybe TRBD2 (6 bases). This clonotype originated in a boy under two years old with SCID, due to receive a stem cell transplant. This specimen was peripheral blood, taken before TCRalphabeta/CD19-depleted stem cell transplant. For the CDR3, the DNA is TGTGCCAGCAGCCCCCCCGGGAGCCTAGGGTCCGGGCAGCTGTTTTTT. Amino acids: CASSPPGSLGSGQLFF. Based on the CDR3 plus reference TRBV7-2 and TRBJ2-2, the full variable domain is GAGVSQSPSNKVTEKGKDVELRCDPISGHTALYWYRQSLGQGLEFLIYFQGNSAPDKSGLPSDRFSAERTGGSVSTLTIQRTQQEDSAVYLCASSPPGSLGSGQLFFGEGSRLTVL.